The clone carrying this T cell receptor beta chain has at least ten counts. The data belong to a study of T cells after yellow fever vaccination. Study-wide background: CD3, CD45RA, CCR7 and CD95 sorting yielded EM, EMRA, CM and Tscm memory subsets.

The CDR3 is 15 amino acids. V was cut by 3 bases and J by 0 bases, with 11 bases left in between. Study-wide points: Weaker, the secondary response peaked sooner, at day 5 versus 15. Post-booster repertoires contained most primary-vaccination clones again (about 96% CD4, approximately 88% CD8).

TCRdb redid the calling of the 5' RACE reads with MiXCR, one entry per CDR3 protein. The sample lists roughly 56,000 distinct CDR3 sequences, approximately 6% occurring once. The gene calls are TRBV12-3 or TRBV12-4 and TRBJ2-5; the D is unclear. This clonotype was obtained from a man younger than 30 who received the YFV17D yellow fever vaccine. The sample was PBMCs, either bulk or a sorted T-cell subset (CD4+, CD8+, memory, or dextramer-sorted; not recorded which), taken on the day of the yellow fever booster vaccination. The CDR3 protein is CASSLARIHQETQYF. Written as DNA, the CDR3 is TGTGCCAGCAGTTTGGCTAGGATCCACCAAGAGACCCAGTACTTC.